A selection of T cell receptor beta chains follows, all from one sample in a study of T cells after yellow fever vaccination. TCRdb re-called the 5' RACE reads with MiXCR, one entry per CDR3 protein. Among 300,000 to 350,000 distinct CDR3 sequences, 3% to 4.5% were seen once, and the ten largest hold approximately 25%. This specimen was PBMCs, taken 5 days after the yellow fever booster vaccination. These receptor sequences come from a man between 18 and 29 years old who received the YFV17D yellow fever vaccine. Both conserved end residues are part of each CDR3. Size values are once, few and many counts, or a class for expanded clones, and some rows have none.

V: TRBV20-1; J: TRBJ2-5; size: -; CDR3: CSAPLVGQSQETQYF
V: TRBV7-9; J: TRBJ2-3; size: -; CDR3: CASSAGLAPDTQYF
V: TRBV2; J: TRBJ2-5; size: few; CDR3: CASVRLEETQYF
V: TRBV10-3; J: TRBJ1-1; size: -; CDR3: CAISESPQGASTEAFF
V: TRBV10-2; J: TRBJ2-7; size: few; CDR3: CASSESGMYEQYF
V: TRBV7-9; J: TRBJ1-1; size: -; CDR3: CASSPPNGAEAFF
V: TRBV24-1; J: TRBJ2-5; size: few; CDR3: CATSDLGGGSETQYF
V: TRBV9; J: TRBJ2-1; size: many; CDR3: CASSVAGGNTYNEQFF
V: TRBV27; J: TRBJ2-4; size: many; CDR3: CASSIRGGKNIQYF
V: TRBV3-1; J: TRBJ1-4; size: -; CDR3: CASPERVNEKLFF
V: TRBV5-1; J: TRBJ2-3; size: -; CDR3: CASSLPSGGIDTQYF
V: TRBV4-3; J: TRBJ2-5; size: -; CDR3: CASSRDRGDGTQYF
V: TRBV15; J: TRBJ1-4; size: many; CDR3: CATNPRTGTNEKLFF
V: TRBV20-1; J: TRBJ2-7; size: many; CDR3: CSASRGGEQYF
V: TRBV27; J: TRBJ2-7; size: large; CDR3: CASSLLAGSSYEQYF
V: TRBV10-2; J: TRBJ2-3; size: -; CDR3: CASRPTLGGPTDTQYF
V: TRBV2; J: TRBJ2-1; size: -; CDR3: CASKRLADNEQFF
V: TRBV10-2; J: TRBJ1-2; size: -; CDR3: CASTPLTAYYGYTF
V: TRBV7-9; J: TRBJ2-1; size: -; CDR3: CASSSRTNTYNEQFF
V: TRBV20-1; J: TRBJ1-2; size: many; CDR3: CSARDIAGRSYGYTF
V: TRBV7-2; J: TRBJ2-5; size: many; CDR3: CASSLFLAGGGETQYF
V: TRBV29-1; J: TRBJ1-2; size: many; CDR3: CSVLLPGLYGYTF
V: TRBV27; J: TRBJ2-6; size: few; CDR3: CASRGIHSYTPNVLTF
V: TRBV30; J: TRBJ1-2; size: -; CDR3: CAWSETGTSGYTF
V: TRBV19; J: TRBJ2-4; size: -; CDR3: CASSIRENIQYF
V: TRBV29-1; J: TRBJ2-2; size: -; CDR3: CSVLGVPGELFF
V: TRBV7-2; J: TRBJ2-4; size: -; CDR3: CASSLVGGAKNIQYF
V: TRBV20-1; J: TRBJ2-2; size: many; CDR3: CSARPGPGELFF
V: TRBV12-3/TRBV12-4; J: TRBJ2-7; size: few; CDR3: CASSLARGVGEQYF
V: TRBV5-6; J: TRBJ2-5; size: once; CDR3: CASSSQQGRGTQYF
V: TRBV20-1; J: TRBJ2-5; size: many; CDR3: CSARPASVQETQYF
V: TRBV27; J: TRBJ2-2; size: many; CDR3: CASSSGGNTGELFF
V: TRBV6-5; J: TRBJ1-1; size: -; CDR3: CASSYGTGGFKAFF
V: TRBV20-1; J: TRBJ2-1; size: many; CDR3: CSARSPQSSYNEQFF
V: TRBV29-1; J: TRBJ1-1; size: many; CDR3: CSVGMASATEAFF
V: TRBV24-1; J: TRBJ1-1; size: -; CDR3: CATSVPPGTGKSWTEAFF
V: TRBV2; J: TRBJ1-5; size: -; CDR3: CASRDSLGDQPQHF
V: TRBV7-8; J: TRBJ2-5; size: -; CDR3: CASSFRDTYQETQYF
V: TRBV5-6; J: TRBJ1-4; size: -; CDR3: CASSFQGMATNEKLFF
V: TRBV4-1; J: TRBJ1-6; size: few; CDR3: CASSPLGGGFRSLHF